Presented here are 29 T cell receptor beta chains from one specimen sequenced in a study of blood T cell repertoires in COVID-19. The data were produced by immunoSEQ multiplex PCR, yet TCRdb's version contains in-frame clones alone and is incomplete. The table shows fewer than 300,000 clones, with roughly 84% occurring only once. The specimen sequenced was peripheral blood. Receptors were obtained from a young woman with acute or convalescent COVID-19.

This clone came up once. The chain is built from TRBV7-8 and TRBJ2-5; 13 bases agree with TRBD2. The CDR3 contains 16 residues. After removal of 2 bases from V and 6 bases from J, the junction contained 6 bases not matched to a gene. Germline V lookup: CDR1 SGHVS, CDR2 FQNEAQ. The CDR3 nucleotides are TGTGCCAGCAGCTTAACCCGGACTAGCGGGAGCCAGACCCAGTACTTC. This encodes CASSLTRTSGSQTQYF.

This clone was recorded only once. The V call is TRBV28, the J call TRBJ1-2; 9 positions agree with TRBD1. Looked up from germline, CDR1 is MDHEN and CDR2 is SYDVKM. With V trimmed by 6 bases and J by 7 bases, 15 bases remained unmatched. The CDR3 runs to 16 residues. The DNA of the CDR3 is TGTGCCAGCAGCAAAGAACAGGGGGCGTCTTTCGGTGGCTACACCTTC. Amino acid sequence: CASSKEQGASFGGYTF.

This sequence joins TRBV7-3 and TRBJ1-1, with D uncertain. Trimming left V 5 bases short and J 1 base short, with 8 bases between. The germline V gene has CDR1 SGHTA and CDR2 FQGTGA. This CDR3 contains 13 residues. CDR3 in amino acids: CASSESGNTEAFF. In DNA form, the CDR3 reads TGTGCCAGCAGCGAATCAGGGAACACTGAAGCTTTCTTT.

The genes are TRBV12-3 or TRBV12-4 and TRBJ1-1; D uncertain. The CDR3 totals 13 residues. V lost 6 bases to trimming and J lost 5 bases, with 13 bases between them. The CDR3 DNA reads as TGTGCCAGCAGCGAATCGGGGAGGACTGAAGCTTTCTTT. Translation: CASSESGRTEAFF.

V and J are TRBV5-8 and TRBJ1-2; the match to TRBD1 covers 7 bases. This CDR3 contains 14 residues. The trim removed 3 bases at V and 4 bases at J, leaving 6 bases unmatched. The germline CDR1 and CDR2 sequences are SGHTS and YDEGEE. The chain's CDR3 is CASSWAGGSYGYTF. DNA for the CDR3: TGTGCCAGCAGCTGGGCAGGGGGGAGCTATGGCTACACCTTC.

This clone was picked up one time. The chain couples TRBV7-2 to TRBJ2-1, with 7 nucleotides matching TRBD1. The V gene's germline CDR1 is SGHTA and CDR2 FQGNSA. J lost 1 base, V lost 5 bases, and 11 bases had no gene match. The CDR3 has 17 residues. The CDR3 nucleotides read TGTGCCAGCAGCCTTAACAGGGGTCTTATATCCTACAATGAGCAGTTCTTC. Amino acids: CASSLNRGLISYNEQFF.

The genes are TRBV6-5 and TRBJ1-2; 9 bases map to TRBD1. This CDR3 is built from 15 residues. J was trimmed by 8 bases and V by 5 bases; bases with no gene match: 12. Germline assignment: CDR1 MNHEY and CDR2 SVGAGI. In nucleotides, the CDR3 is TGTGCCAGCAGTCCCGGGGTGGGACAGGGATTCGGCTACACCTTC. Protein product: CASSPGVGQGFGYTF.

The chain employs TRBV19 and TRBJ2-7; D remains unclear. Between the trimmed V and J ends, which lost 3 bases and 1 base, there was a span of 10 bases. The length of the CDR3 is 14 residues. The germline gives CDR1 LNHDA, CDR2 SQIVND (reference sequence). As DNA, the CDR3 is TGTGCCAGTAGTATCAGTTTCACATCCTACGAGCAGTACTTC. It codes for CASSISFTSYEQYF.

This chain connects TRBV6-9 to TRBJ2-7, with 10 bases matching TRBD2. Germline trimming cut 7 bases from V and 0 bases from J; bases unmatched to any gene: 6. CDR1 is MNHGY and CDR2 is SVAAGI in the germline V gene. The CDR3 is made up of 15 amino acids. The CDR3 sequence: CASTTRLAGSYEQYF. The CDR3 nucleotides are TGTGCCAGCACCACAAGACTAGCGGGCTCCTACGAGCAGTACTTC.

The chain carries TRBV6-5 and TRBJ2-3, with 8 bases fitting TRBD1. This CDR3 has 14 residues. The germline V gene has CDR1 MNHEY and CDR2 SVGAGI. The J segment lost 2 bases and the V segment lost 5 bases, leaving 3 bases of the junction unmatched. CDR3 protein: CASSRTGTTDTQYF. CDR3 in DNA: TGTGCCAGCAGTAGGACAGGGACCACAGATACGCAGTATTTT.

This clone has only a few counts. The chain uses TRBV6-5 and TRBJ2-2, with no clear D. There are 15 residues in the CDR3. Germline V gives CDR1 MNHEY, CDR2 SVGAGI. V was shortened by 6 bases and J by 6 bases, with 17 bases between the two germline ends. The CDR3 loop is CASRLTGYWAGELFF. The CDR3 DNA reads TGTGCCAGCAGACTGACCGGGTATTGGGCCGGGGAGCTGTTTTTT.

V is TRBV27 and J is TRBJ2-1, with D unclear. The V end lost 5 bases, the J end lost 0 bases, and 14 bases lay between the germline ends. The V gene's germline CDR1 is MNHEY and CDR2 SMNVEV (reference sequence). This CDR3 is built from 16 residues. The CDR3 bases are TGTGCCAGCAGTCCCTACAGCCACAGCTCCTACAATGAGCAGTTCTTC. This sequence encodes CASSPYSHSSYNEQFF.

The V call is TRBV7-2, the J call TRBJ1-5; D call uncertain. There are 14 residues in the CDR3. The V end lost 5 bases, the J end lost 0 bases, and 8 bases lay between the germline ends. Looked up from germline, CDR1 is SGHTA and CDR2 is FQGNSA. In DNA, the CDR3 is TGTGCCAGCAGCCCAGGAAATAGCAATCAGCCCCAGCATTTT. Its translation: CASSPGNSNQPQHF.

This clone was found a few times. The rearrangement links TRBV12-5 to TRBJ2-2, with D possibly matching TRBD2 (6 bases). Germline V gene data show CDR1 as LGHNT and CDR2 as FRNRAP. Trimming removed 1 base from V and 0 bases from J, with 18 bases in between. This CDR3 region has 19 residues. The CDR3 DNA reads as TGTGCTAGTGGTTTGGCCAAACGGGGCCTAGCGCCGAACACCGGGGAGCTGTTTTTT. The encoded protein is CASGLAKRGLAPNTGELFF. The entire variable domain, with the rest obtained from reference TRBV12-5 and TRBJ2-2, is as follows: DARVTQTPRHKVTEMGQEVTMRCQPILGHNTVFWYRQTMMQGLELLAYFRNRAPLDDSGMPKDRFSAEMPDATLATLKIQPSEPRDSAVYFCASGLAKRGLAPNTGELFFGEGSRLTVL.

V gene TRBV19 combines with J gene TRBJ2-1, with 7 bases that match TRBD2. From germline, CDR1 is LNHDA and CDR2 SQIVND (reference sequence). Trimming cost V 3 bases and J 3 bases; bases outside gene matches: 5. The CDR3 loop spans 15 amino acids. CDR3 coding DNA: TGTGCCAGTAGTATTGGTTGGGGGGGCTACAATGAGCAGTTCTTC. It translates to CASSIGWGGYNEQFF.

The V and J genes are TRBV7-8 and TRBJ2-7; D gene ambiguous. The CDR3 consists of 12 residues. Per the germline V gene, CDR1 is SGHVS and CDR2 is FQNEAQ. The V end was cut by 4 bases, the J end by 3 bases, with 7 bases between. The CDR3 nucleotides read TGTGCCAGCAGCTCCCGACTCTACGAGCAGTACTTC. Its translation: CASSSRLYEQYF.

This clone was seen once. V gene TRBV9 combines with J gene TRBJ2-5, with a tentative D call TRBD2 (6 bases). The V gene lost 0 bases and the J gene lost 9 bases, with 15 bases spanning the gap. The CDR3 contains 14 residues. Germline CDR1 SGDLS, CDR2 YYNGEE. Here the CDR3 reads CASSVGFRESAQYF. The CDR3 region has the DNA TGTGCCAGCAGCGTAGGGTTCCGGGAGTCGGCCCAGTACTTC.

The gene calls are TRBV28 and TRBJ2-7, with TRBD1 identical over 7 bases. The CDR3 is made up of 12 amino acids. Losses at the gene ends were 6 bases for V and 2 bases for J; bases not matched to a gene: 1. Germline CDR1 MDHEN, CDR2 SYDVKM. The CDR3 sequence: CASSGQAYEQYF. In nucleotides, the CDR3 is TGTGCCAGCAGCGGACAGGCCTACGAGCAGTACTTC.

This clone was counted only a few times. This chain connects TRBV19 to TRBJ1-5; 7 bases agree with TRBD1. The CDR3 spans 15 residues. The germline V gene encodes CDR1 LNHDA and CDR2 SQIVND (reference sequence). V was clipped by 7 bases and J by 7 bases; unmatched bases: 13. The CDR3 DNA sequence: TGTGCCAGTACCCCCTGGGACAGCGTGGGACAGCCCCAGCATTTT. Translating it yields CASTPWDSVGQPQHF.

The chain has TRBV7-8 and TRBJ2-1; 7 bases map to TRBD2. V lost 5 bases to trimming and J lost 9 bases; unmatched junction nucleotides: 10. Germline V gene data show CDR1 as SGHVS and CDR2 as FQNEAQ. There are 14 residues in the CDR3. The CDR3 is CASSRGTMRSEQFF. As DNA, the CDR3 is TGTGCCAGCAGCCGAGGGACTATGAGGAGTGAGCAGTTCTTC.

The CDR3 region is CASSPPASGTYEQYF. DNA of the CDR3: TGTGCCAGCTCACCACCGGCTAGCGGGACCTACGAGCAGTACTTC. The chain links TRBV18 to TRBJ2-7; 9 nucleotides match TRBD2. The CDR3 consists of 15 residues. Germline V CDR1 and CDR2: KGHSH, LQKENI. V shed 0 bases, J shed 2 bases, and the junction held 2 bases outside the gene matches.

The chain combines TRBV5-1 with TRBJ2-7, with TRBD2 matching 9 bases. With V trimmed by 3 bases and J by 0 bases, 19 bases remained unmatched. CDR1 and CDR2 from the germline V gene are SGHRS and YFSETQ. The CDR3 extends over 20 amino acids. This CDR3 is CASSWGSAGGFRKSSYEQYF. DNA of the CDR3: TGCGCCAGCAGCTGGGGGTCGGCGGGAGGGTTCAGGAAGTCCTCCTACGAGCAGTACTTC.

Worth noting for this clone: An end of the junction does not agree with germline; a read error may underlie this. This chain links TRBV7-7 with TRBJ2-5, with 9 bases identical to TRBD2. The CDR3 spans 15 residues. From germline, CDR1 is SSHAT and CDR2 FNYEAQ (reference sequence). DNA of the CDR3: TGTGCTAGCAGCCCCAGGCCTAGCGGGGTAGAGACCCAGTACTTC. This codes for CASSPRPSGVETQYF.

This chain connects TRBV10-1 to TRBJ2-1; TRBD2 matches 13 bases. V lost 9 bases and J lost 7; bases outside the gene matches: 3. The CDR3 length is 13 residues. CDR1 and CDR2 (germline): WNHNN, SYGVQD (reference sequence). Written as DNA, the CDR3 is TGCGCCAGTGGGACTAGCGGGAAGAATGAGCAGTTCTTC. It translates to CASGTSGKNEQFF.

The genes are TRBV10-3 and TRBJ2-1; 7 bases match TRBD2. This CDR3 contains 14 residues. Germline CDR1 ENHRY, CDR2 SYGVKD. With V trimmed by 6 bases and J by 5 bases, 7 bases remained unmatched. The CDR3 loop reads CAISDGTNNNEQFF. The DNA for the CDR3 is TGTGCCATCAGCGACGGGACTAATAACAATGAGCAGTTCTTC.

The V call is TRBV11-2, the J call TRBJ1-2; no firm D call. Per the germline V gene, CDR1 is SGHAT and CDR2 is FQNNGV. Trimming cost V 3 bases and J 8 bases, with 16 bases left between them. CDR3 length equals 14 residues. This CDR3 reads CASSLSRGAGGYTF. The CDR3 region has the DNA TGTGCCAGCAGCTTGTCTCGTGGCGCAGGCGGCTACACCTTC.

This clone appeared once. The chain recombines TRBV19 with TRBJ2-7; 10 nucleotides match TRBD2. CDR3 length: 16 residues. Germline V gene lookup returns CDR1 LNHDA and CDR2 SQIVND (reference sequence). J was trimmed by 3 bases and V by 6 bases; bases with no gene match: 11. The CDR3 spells CASSTIAGGPFYEQYF. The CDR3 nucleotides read TGTGCCAGTAGCACAATAGCGGGAGGCCCTTTCTACGAGCAGTACTTC.

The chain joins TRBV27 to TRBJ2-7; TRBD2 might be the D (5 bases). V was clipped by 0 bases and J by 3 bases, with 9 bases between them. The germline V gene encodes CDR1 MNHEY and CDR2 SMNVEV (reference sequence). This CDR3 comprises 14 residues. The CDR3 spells CASSLSADVYEQYF. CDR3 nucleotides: TGTGCCAGCAGTTTATCAGCGGATGTCTACGAGCAGTACTTC.

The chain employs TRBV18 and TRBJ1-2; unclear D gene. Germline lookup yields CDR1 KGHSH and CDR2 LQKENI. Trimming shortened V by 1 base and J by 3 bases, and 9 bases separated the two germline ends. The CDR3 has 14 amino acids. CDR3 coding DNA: TGTGCCAGCTCACCACTGGAGACCTACTATGGCTACACCTTC. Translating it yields CASSPLETYYGYTF.